A single sample is the source of the 25 T cell receptor beta chains below, sequenced in a study of cytomegalovirus exposure and HLA in healthy donors. This PCR relied on a set of 60 Vbeta primers and 13 Jbeta primers. Data came from immunoSEQ multiplex PCR; TCRdb stores just in-frame clones and leaves some out. The table lists around 120,000 clones, roughly 80% of them singletons, with approximately 28% in the top ten. Specimen: PBMCs. Every receptor here comes from a man between 60 and 75 years old in good health and CMV-seropositive.

As DNA, the CDR3 is TGTGCCAGCATCTTAATGGGAGGATACGGCTACACCTTC. Residues: CASILMGGYGYTF. The rearrangement joins TRBV6-1 to TRBJ1-2; D not certain. There are 13 residues in the CDR3. V was cut by 7 bases and J by 8 bases, with 17 bases left in between. The germline V gene has CDR1 MNHNS and CDR2 SASEGT.

This sequence joins TRBV18 and TRBJ1-2, with TRBD1 as a possible D gene (5 bases). V gave up 6 bases and J gave up 1 base, with 15 bases separating them. The CDR3 contains 15 residues. Germline V gives CDR1 KGHSH, CDR2 LQKENI. The CDR3 sequence: CASSAGPLGNYGYTF. The CDR3 coding sequence is TGTGCCAGCTCGGCAGGGCCGCTTGGTAACTATGGCTACACCTTC.

V usage is TRBV6-1 and J usage is TRBJ1-1, with 7 bases identical to TRBD1. The CDR3 runs to 15 residues. CDR1 and CDR2 from the germline V gene are MNHNS and SASEGT. Trimming cost V 3 bases and J 0 bases; bases outside gene matches: 4. The CDR3 spells CASSDQGGMNTEAFF. DNA for the CDR3: TGTGCCAGCAGTGATCAGGGGGGCATGAACACTGAAGCTTTCTTT.

The gene calls are TRBV5-1 and TRBJ2-3; 9 bases align to TRBD1. CDR1 is SGHRS, CDR2 YFSETQ, per germline. V shed 1 base and J 4 bases; nucleotides not matched to a gene: 1. CDR3 length: 14 residues. The chain's CDR3 is CASSLTGGADTQYF. In DNA form, the CDR3 reads TGCGCCAGCAGCTTGACAGGGGGCGCAGATACGCAGTATTTT. The variable domain in full, with the rest retrieved from reference TRBV5-1 and TRBJ2-3, is KAGVTQTPRYLIKTRGQQVTLSCSPISGHRSVSWYQQTPGQGLQFLFEYFSETQRNKGNFPGRFSGRQFSNSRSEMNVSTLELGDSALYLCASSLTGGADTQYFGPGTRLTVL.

The chain links TRBV2 to TRBJ1-5; 10 bases map to TRBD1. Germline CDR1 is SNHLY and CDR2 is FYNNEI. V trimming: 8 bases; J trimming: 11 bases; junction bases outside the gene matches: 9. This CDR3 region has 13 residues. The CDR3 DNA reads TGTGCCAGCTCCCGGGACAGGGGCAAGGCCCAGCATTTT. Residues: CASSRDRGKAQHF. Full variable domain (remainder filled in from reference TRBV2 and TRBJ1-5): EPEVTQTPSHQVTQMGQEVILRCVPISNHLYFYWYRQILGQKVEFLVSFYNNEISEKSEIFDDQFSVERPDGSNFTLKIRSTKLEDSAMYFCASSRDRGKAQHFGDGTRLSIL.

This clone came up a few times. This chain connects TRBV5-1 to TRBJ2-7; TRBD1 aligns across 12 bases. Trimming cost V 5 bases and J 7 bases; bases outside gene matches: 7. The germline gives CDR1 SGHRS, CDR2 YFSETQ. The CDR3 consists of 14 residues. The CDR3 here is CASRTGQGAGEQYF. CDR3 nucleotide sequence: TGCGCCAGCAGAACGGGACAGGGGGCAGGGGAGCAGTACTTC.

The gene calls are TRBV5-6 and TRBJ2-7; D ambiguous. Trimming cost V 1 base and J 0 bases, with 14 bases left between them. Germline CDR1 SGHDT, CDR2 YYEEEE. This CDR3 comprises 16 residues. The CDR3 protein is CASSLKWRSNSYEQYF. As DNA, the CDR3 is TGTGCCAGCAGCTTGAAGTGGCGGAGCAACTCCTACGAGCAGTACTTC. The whole variable domain, remainder taken from reference TRBV5-6 and TRBJ2-7, is DAGVTQSPTHLIKTRGQQVTLRCSPKSGHDTVSWYQQALGQGPQFIFQYYEEEERQRGNFPDRFSGHQFPNYSSELNVNALLLGDSALYLCASSLKWRSNSYEQYFGPGTRLTVT.

The V and J genes are TRBV2 and TRBJ2-1; 7 bases fit TRBD1. V lost 6 bases, J lost 6 bases, and 2 bases stayed unmatched. The CDR3 has 12 amino acids. Germline loops: CDR1 SNHLY, CDR2 FYNNEI. Written as DNA, the CDR3 is TGTGCCAGCAGGGCAGGGGGCAATGAGCAGTTCTTC. This sequence encodes CASRAGGNEQFF.

The rearrangement links TRBV6-5 to TRBJ2-7; 12 positions agree with TRBD2. Trimming cost V 6 bases and J 2 bases; bases outside gene matches: 2. CDR1 and CDR2 from the germline V gene are MNHEY and SVGAGI. CDR3 length: 14 amino acids. The chain's CDR3 is CASRTSGGTYEQYF. The CDR3 DNA reads as TGTGCCAGCAGGACTAGCGGGGGTACCTACGAGCAGTACTTC.

The chain joins TRBV12-5 to TRBJ1-6; D gene unclear. Trimming removed 1 base from V and 6 bases from J, with 7 bases in between. CDR1 is LGHNT, CDR2 FRNRAP, per germline. The CDR3 has 14 residues. The CDR3 bases are TGTGCTAGTGGTTTGGGCGAAACTAATTCACCCCTCCACTTT. Translation: CASGLGETNSPLHF.

The J gene is TRBJ2-3, the V gene TRBV2; TRBD2 agrees at 7 bases. Trimming at V came to 5 bases and at J to 14 bases, leaving 13 bases not matched to a gene. The CDR3 totals 13 residues. The germline CDR1 and CDR2 sequences are SNHLY and FYNNEI. CDR3 DNA sequence: TGTGCCAGCAGTTACCCACGAGCGGGACCTGGGTATTTT. The encoded protein is CASSYPRAGPGYF. Looking up the rest from reference TRBV2 and TRBJ2-3 gives the full variable domain: EPEVTQTPSHQVTQMGQEVILRCVPISNHLYFYWYRQILGQKVEFLVSFYNNEISEKSEIFDDQFSVERPDGSNFTLKIRSTKLEDSAMYFCASSYPRAGPGYFGPGTRLTVL.

The sample holds one count of this clone. The same CDR3 is also encoded by other DNA sequences in this sample. The chain combines TRBV5-1 with TRBJ2-1; 10 bases match TRBD1. Germline assignment: CDR1 SGHRS and CDR2 YFSETQ. J was trimmed by 1 base and V by 4 bases; bases with no gene match: 2. The CDR3 runs 15 residues. The CDR3: CASSLGQGSYNEQFF. The DNA of the CDR3 is TGCGCCAGCAGCCTGGGACAGGGGTCCTACAATGAGCAGTTCTTC.

The V gene is TRBV10-3, the J gene TRBJ2-7, with a weak D call TRBD1 (6 bases). V was pared by 6 bases and J by 5 bases, with 8 bases between. Looked up from germline, CDR1 is ENHRY and CDR2 is SYGVKD. The CDR3 consists of 11 residues. The CDR3 here is CAIRRTDEQYF. The CDR3 region has the DNA TGTGCCATCAGGCGGACAGACGAGCAGTACTTC.

The V call is TRBV5-8, the J call TRBJ1-1; a possible D gene is TRBD1 (5 bases). CDR3 length equals 12 residues. Per the germline V gene, CDR1 is SGHTS and CDR2 is YDEGEE. With 4 bases removed from V and 7 bases from J, the gap between germline ends came to 11 bases. The CDR3 nucleotides are TGTGCCAGCAGCCAATACGGGGGTGAAGCTTTCTTT. This codes for CASSQYGGEAFF.

This chain joins TRBV10-3 and TRBJ2-5; 10 bases are shared with TRBD1. The germline CDR1 and CDR2 sequences are ENHRY and SYGVKD. The J segment lost 6 bases and the V segment lost 4 bases, leaving 8 bases of the junction unmatched. CDR3 length: 15 residues. Here the CDR3 reads CAISGESGQGKTQYF. CDR3 DNA sequence: TGTGCCATCAGTGGAGAATCGGGACAGGGGAAGACCCAGTACTTC.

The V call is TRBV6-1, the J call TRBJ1-2, with D possibly being TRBD1 (6 bases). Germline CDR1 is MNHNS and CDR2 is SASEGT. The CDR3 covers 13 residues. The ends were cut back, 2 bases at V and 10 bases at J, with 14 bases in the middle. The CDR3 reads CASSERGGWVYTF. In DNA form, the CDR3 reads TGTGCCAGCAGTGAAAGGGGGGGCTGGGTCTACACCTTC.

The chain carries TRBV5-1 and TRBJ1-1; 10 bases are shared with TRBD1. CDR3 length: 15 residues. V lost 3 bases to trimming and J lost 5 bases; unmatched junction nucleotides: 7. CDR1 and CDR2 from the germline V gene are SGHRS and YFSETQ. CDR3 protein: CASSSQGTGETEAFF. CDR3 nucleotides: TGCGCCAGCAGCTCCCAGGGGACAGGGGAAACTGAAGCTTTCTTT.

This clone has more than one count but fewer than ten. The chain joins TRBV19 to TRBJ1-5, with D possibly being TRBD1 (5 bases). Germline lookup yields CDR1 LNHDA and CDR2 SQIVND (reference sequence). Deletions cut 1 base from V and 3 bases from J, with 10 bases between. This CDR3 comprises 15 residues. In DNA form, the CDR3 reads TGTGCCAGTAGTATAGCAGGGCGGAACAATCAGCCCCAGCATTTT. This sequence encodes CASSIAGRNNQPQHF. Filled out from reference TRBV19 and TRBJ1-5, the complete variable domain reads DGGITQSPKYLFRKEGQNVTLSCEQNLNHDAMYWYRQDPGQGLRLIYYSQIVNDFQKGDIAEGYSVSREKKESFPLTVTSAQKNPTAFYLCASSIAGRNNQPQHFGDGTRLSIL.

The rearrangement uses TRBV29-1 and TRBJ1-2, with D possibly being TRBD1 (6 bases). V was pared by 4 bases and J by 6 bases, with 9 bases between. CDR3 length: 11 residues. Germline V CDR1 and CDR2: SQVTM, ANQGSEA. Here the CDR3 DNA reads TGCAGCGTTGGAACAGGGAATGGCTACACCTTC. The encoded protein is CSVGTGNGYTF.

As to this clone: Additional DNA sequences in this sample encode the identical CDR3. The CDR3 region has the DNA TGTGCCAGCAGTGGCAGACAGGGAAGCAATCAGCCCCAGCATTTT. Protein product: CASSGRQGSNQPQHF. This rearrangement joins TRBV6-1 to TRBJ1-5, with TRBD1 matching over 7 bases. V shed 4 bases, J shed 1 base, and the junction held 4 bases outside the gene matches. CDR3 length: 15 residues. CDR1 is MNHNS and CDR2 is SASEGT in the germline V gene.

This clone has just one count. The chain recombines TRBV2 with TRBJ2-2, with 14 bases lining up with TRBD2. Germline trimming cut 11 bases from V and 5 bases from J; bases unmatched to any gene: 10. From germline, CDR1 is SNHLY and CDR2 FYNNEI. The CDR3 is 16 amino acids. The CDR3 region is CAGTGTSGSRTGELFF. CDR3 in DNA: TGTGCCGGAACCGGGACTAGCGGGAGTCGAACCGGGGAGCTGTTTTTT.

In this sample, this clone is medium-sized (0.01 to 0.1%). The CDR3 spells CASSAGGGDIQEVSQETQYF. CDR3 bases: TGTGCCAGTAGTGCTGGAGGGGGGGATATACAGGAGGTATCCCAAGAGACCCAGTACTTC. The chain employs TRBV19 and TRBJ2-5, with TRBD2 as a possible D gene (7 bases). V was shortened by 5 bases and J by 1 base, with 29 bases between the two germline ends. Germline CDR1 LNHDA, CDR2 SQIVND (reference sequence). The CDR3 loop spans 20 amino acids.

The chain couples TRBV5-8 to TRBJ1-6; D gene uncertain. V was pared by 2 bases and J by 7 bases, with 4 bases between. Germline loops: CDR1 SGHTS, CDR2 YDEGEE. The CDR3 runs to 12 residues. The CDR3, as DNA: TGTGCCAGCAGCTTACGGAATTCACCCCTCCACTTT. Its protein is CASSLRNSPLHF.

The chain carries TRBV7-8 and TRBJ2-5; the match to TRBD2 covers 8 bases. Trimming removed 5 bases from V and 7 bases from J; junction bases left unmatched: 18. Germline V gene sequence: CDR1 SGHVS, CDR2 FQNEAQ. This CDR3 spans 17 amino acids. CDR3 nucleotide sequence: TGTGCCAGCAGCCACCCCCTGCGGGGGGTATACCGAGGGACCCAGTACTTC. Its translation: CASSHPLRGVYRGTQYF.

The rearrangement uses TRBV19 and TRBJ2-2; possibly TRBD1 for D (6 bases). The CDR3 contains 16 residues. CDR1 and CDR2 from the germline V gene are LNHDA and SQIVND (reference sequence). Trimming pared 3 bases from V and 5 bases from J, leaving 16 bases between. CDR3 sequence (DNA): TGTGCCAGTAGTATCCAGCGGCCCAGGGGAACCGGGGAGCTGTTTTTT. Its protein product is CASSIQRPRGTGELFF. The variable domain in full, with the rest retrieved from reference TRBV19 and TRBJ2-2, is DGGITQSPKYLFRKEGQNVTLSCEQNLNHDAMYWYRQDPGQGLRLIYYSQIVNDFQKGDIAEGYSVSREKKESFPLTVTSAQKNPTAFYLCASSIQRPRGTGELFFGEGSRLTVL.